Following are 2 T cell receptor beta chains from one sample sequenced in a study of shared clonotypes between healthy human individuals. Here immunoSEQ multiplex PCR was the method, and the copy in TCRdb shows in-frame clones only, minus some. The sample contains 2 million to 2.5 million clones, roughly 92% of which appear only once. The sequenced sample was naive CD4+ T cells from PBMCs. Subset: CD45RA+ positively selected. The receptors here all came from a man aged 18 to 35 in good health. Some clones in this sample may be carry-over from other donors' samples.

The rearrangement links TRBV11-2 to TRBJ2-7; TRBD2 matches at 9 bases. Germline CDR1 and CDR2: SGHAT and FQNNGV. V was pared by 4 bases and J by 0 bases, with 13 bases of the junction left unmatched. This CDR3 has 18 amino acids. The CDR3 loop is CASSSGGLAGVNSYEQYF. The CDR3 DNA reads as TGTGCCAGCAGCTCAGGGGGTTTAGCGGGAGTCAACTCCTACGAGCAGTACTTC.

With respect to this clone: The sample contains more than one DNA sequence encoding this CDR3. The gene calls are TRBV5-1 and TRBJ2-6; D call uncertain. The V end was cut by 4 bases, the J end by 0 bases, with 5 bases between. Germline CDR1 SGHRS, CDR2 YFSETQ. The CDR3 totals 14 residues. The DNA for the CDR3 is TGCGCCAGCAGCGATCCCTCTGGGGCCAACGTCCTGACTTTC. Amino acids: CASSDPSGANVLTF.